This T cell receptor (beta chain) was sequenced for a study of blood T cell repertoires in COVID-19 (dated by TCRdb to about 2020). Regarding the complete study: Samples covering the acute and convalescent phases of COVID-19 were provided by collaborators in the United States, Italy and Spain. The prospective study material was composed of cDNA or gDNA derived from T cells, B-cell-depleted T cells, or PBMCs. Subjects who had been exposed to COVID-19, were actively infected with it, or had recovered from it provided the deeply sampled blood TCRbeta repertoires that made up the dataset. The repertoires were released in a freely available public database intended as a resource for research on the immune response to SARS-CoV-2. Samples were obtained from the ongoing ImmuneRACE study (first 160 participants) and from about 1,300 subjects provided by 6 global collaborators. A de-identified subject ID, COVID-19 status, age in years and sex were almost always included in the sample metadata. Where available, HLA class I and class II types were taken from metadata supplied by the sample provider and were not determined by assay-based typing. Summary of the overall study and its limitations: The amount of clinical and demographic metadata varied by source and participant and was provided uncurated.

At the junction V is shortened by 6 bases and J by 0 bases, with 8 bases in between. For CDR1 and CDR2, the germline V gene lists KGHDR and SFDVKD. From the cysteine through the phenylalanine, the CDR3 covers 14 amino acids. The CDR3 DNA has 42 bases and is translated from base 1. The collaborating institutions used their own protocols to collect whole blood in K2EDTA tubes. Collaborator samples were shipped for TCRbeta analysis as frozen whole blood, isolated PBMCs, or DNA extracted from either sample type. TCRbeta CDR3 regions were amplified from genomic DNA using the immunoSEQ Assay, a bias-controlled multiplex PCR. Regarding the original processing steps: Nucleated cell counts per sample were estimated from amplification of reference gene primers within the assay. Sequence reads were collapsed and filtered to measure the absolute abundance of every unique TCRbeta CDR3 rearrangement. Productive Simpson clonality was computed per sample as the square root of Simpson's diversity index over productive rearrangements. TCRdb mirrors the immuneACCESS table, restricted to in-frame sequences. Some clones are absent from its copies; in checked studies, under half trace to an unresolved V gene, and the reason for the others is unknown. Clone size and V and J calls were adopted from that table, with D and trimming inferred from the DNA. For this sample the table gives around 100,000 clones, of which approximately 87% were detected only once. The ten largest make up 7.4% of the sample.

As concerns this clone: Its antigen is unknown. No base qualities exist here, and no much larger clone lies one base off it.

The sequence links TRBV24-1 to TRBJ1-5; the D gene cannot be resolved reliably. Sequences were obtained from peripheral blood. The clonotype comes from a human donor with acute or convalescent COVID-19. The donor label of this sample is uncertain. The DNA reads TGTGCCACCAGTCCCGGGGATAGCAATCAGCCCCAGCATTTT. Its product reads: CATSPGDSNQPQHF.